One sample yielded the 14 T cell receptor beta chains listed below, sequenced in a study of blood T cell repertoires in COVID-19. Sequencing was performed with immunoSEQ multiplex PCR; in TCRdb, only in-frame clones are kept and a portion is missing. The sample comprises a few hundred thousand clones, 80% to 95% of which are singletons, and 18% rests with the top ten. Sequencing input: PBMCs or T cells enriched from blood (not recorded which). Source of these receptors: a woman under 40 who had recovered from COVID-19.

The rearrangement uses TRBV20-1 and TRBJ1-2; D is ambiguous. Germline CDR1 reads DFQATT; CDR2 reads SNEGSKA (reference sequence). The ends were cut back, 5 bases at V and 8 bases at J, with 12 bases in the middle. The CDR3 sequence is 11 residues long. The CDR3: CSAPGLEGYTF. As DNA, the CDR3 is TGCAGTGCTCCAGGTTTAGAGGGCTACACCTTC.

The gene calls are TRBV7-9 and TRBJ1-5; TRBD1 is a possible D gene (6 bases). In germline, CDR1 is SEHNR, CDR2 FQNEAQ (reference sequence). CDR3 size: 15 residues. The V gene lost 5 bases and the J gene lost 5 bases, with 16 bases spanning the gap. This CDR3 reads CASSPGSDRDQPQHF. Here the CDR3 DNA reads TGTGCCAGCAGCCCAGGGTCGGACAGAGATCAGCCCCAGCATTTT.

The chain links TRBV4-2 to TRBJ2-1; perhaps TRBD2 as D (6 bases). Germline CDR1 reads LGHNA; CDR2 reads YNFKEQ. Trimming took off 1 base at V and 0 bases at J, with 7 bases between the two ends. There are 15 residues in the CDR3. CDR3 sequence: CASSQAGGSYNEQFF. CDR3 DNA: TGTGCCAGCAGCCAAGCCGGGGGCTCCTACAATGAGCAGTTCTTC.

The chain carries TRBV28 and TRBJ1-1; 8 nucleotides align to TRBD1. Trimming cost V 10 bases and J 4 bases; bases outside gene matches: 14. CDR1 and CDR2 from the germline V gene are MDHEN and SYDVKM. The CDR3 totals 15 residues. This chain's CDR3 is CATQGATKEGTEAFF. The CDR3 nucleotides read TGTGCCACCCAGGGGGCTACTAAAGAGGGCACTGAAGCTTTCTTT.

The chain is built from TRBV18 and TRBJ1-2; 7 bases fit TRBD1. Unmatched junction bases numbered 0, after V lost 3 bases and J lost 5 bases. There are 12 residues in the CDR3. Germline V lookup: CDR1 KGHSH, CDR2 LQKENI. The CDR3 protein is CASSPGQYGYTF. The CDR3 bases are TGTGCCAGCTCACCGGGACAGTATGGCTACACCTTC.

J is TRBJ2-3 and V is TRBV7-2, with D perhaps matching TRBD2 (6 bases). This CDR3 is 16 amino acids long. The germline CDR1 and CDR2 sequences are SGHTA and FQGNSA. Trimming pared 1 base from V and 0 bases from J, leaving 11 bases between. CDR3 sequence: CASSLVGSGSTDTQYF. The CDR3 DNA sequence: TGTGCCAGCAGCTTAGTCGGTAGCGGAAGCACAGATACGCAGTATTTT.

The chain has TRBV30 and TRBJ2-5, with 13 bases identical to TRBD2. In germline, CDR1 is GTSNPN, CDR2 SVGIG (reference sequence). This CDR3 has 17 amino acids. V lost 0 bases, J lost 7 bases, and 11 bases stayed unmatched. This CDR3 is CAWSVGVGTSGVGTQYF. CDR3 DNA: TGTGCCTGGAGTGTAGGGGTAGGGACTAGCGGGGTAGGGACCCAGTACTTC. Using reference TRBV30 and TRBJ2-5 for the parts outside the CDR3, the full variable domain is SQTIHQWPATLVQPVGSPLSLECTVEGTSNPNLYWYRQAAGRGLQLLFYSVGIGQISSEVPQNLSASRPQDRQFILSSKKLLLSDSGFYLCAWSVGVGTSGVGTQYFGPGTRLLVL.

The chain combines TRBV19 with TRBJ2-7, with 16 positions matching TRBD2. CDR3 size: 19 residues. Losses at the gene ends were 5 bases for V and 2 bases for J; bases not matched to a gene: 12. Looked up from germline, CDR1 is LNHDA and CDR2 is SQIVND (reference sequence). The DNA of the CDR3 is TGTGCCAGTAGTCTGAACCATCCGGGACTAGCGGGAGGGCCCTACGAGCAGTACTTC. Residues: CASSLNHPGLAGGPYEQYF.

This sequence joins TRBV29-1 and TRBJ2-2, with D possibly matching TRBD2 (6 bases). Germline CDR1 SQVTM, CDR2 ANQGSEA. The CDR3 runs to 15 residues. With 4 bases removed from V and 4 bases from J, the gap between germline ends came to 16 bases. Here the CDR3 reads CSVAPLGSGTGELFF. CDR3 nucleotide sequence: TGCAGCGTTGCCCCGTTGGGTAGCGGCACCGGGGAGCTGTTTTTT.

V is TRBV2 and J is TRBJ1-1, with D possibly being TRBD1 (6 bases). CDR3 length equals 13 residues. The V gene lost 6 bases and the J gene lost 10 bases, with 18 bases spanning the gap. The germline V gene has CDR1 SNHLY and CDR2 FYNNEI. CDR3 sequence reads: CASRGVPGTRAFF. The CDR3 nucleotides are TGTGCCAGCAGGGGGGTTCCCGGGACAAGAGCTTTCTTT.

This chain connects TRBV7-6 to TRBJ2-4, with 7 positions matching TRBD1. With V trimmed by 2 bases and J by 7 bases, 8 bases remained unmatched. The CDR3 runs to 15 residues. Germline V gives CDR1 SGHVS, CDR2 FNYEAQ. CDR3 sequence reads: CASSLSATGPNIQYF. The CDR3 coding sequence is TGTGCCAGCAGCTTAAGTGCGACAGGGCCCAACATTCAGTACTTC.

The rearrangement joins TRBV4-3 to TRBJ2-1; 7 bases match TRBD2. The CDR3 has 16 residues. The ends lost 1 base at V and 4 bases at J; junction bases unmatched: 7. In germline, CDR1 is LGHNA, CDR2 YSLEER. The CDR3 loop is CASSQGDYNTYNEQFF. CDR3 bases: TGCGCCAGCAGCCAAGGGGACTACAACACTTACAATGAGCAGTTCTTC.

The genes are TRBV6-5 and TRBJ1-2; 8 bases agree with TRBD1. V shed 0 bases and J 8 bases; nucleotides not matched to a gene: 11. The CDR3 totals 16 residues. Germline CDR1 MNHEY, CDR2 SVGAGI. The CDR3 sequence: CASSYSSRGRLGGYTF. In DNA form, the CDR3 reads TGTGCCAGCAGTTACTCGTCCAGGGGGCGCCTGGGGGGCTACACCTTC.

CDR3: CASSFGTGIGEAFF. The CDR3 DNA sequence: TGTGCCAGCAGCTTCGGGACAGGGATAGGTGAAGCTTTCTTT. The chain carries TRBV5-5 and TRBJ1-1; 9 bases match TRBD1. The V segment lost 2 bases and the J segment 7 bases; nucleotides outside the gene matches: 6. Germline V lookup: CDR1 SGHKS, CDR2 YYEKEE (reference sequence). The CDR3 is made up of 14 amino acids.